This TCR beta chain originates from a study of beta chain features in type 1 diabetes. The wider study: Cell yields, gender and age were comparable in patients and healthy donors. General observations from the study: Within patients, naive, central memory and Treg TCRB repertoires seemed more similar than within healthy donors.

As regards this clone: Its antigen is still unknown.

The entirety of the isolated RNA underwent reverse transcription, so expressed TCRB transcripts were sequenced. Deep immunoSEQ sequencing covered naive, central memory and regulatory T cell samples. Method: immunoSEQ multiplex PCR; TCRdb's copy keeps in-frame clones and lacks some. The sample lists some 410,000 clones, roughly 10% occurring once. CDR3 length: 11 amino acids. V lost 3 bases and J 6 bases, leaving 3 bases between the germline ends. CDR1 and CDR2 from the germline V gene are SGHDN and FVKESK. The chain carries TRBV14 and TRBJ1-3; unclear D gene. The sequence was obtained from a woman between 18 and 29 years old in good health. Material for sequencing was naive CD4+ T cells from blood. The chain's CDR3 is CASSHINTIYF. DNA for the CDR3: TGTGCCAGCAGCCATATAAACACCATATATTTT.